These T cell receptor beta chains were read from a single sample in a study of blood T cell repertoires in COVID-19. Some clones are missing from TCRdb's copy, which holds only in-frame ones; the method was immunoSEQ multiplex PCR. The sample has 350,000 to 400,000 clones, roughly 86% seen once. Sequenced material: PBMCs or T cells enriched from blood (not recorded which). These receptors all come from a man aged 40-50 years in a cohort exposed to, infected with or recovered from COVID-19 (not recorded which). The CDR3 runs from the conserved cysteine through the conserved F or W. D genes are given only for firm matches. Not every row has a clone size; where given, it reads once, few, many or a size class.

TRBV6-5	few	-	TRBJ2-2	TGTGCCAGCAGTTACCAACTAAGCACCGGGGAGCTGTTTTTT	CASSYQLSTGELFF
TRBV7-3	-	-	TRBJ2-2	TGTGCCAGCAGCCCCAACTCTGTCGGGGAGCTGTTTTTT	CASSPNSVGELFF
TRBV5-8	-	TRBD1	TRBJ2-1	TGTGCCAGCACCCCGGGACAGGGTCAACTCAATGAGCAGTTCTTC	CASTPGQGQLNEQFF
TRBV6-5	-	TRBD1	TRBJ2-7	TGTGCCAGCAGTTCGGGACAGGGGCTCTACGAGCAGTACTTC	CASSSGQGLYEQYF
TRBV3-1/TRBV3-2	-	TRBD1	TRBJ1-5	TGTGCCAGCAGCCAAGTTCAGGGGGCTAATCAGCCCCAGCATTTT	CASSQVQGANQPQHF
TRBV5-4	-	-	TRBJ1-4	TGTGCCAGCAGCCGACAAGGGGAACGGGAAAAACTGTTTTTT	CASSRQGEREKLFF
TRBV3-1/TRBV3-2	-	TRBD2	TRBJ2-5	TGTGCCAGCAGCCAAGGGACTAGCGGGTTACAGGGGGAGACCCAGTACTTC	CASSQGTSGLQGETQYF
TRBV6-5	-	TRBD1	TRBJ1-1	TGTGCCAGCACCCCCGGGGACAGGGTCACTGAAGCTTTCTTT	CASTPGDRVTEAFF
TRBV5-1	-	TRBD1	TRBJ2-1	TGCGCCAGCGGTTGGCAGGGGGCGGACAATGAGCAGTTCTTC	CASGWQGADNEQFF
TRBV5-5	-	TRBD1	TRBJ1-4	TGTGCCAGCAGCTTGGGGACAGGGATCACTAATGAAAAACTGTTTTTT	CASSLGTGITNEKLFF
TRBV18	-	TRBD1	TRBJ1-2	TGTGCCAGCTCACAAAGGGACAGCTATGGCTACACCTTC	CASSQRDSYGYTF
TRBV28	-	-	TRBJ1-5	TGTGCCAGCAGTTCCGCCCTAGGGGGAGTTCAGCCCCAGCATTTT	CASSSALGGVQPQHF
TRBV10-3	-	TRBD2	TRBJ2-3	TGTGCCATCAGTTTAGCGGGAGAGGACTCCACAGATACGCAGTATTTT	CAISLAGEDSTDTQYF
TRBV9	-	-	TRBJ1-4	TGTGCCAGCAGTTCGGGACAAGGGGAAAAACTGTTTTTT	CASSSGQGEKLFF
TRBV28	-	-	TRBJ2-7	TGTGCCAGCAGGGGGGGGGACATCCTCAATTCCTACGAGCAGTACTTC	CASRGGDILNSYEQYF
TRBV18	-	-	TRBJ2-1	TGTGCCAGCTCACTCTCGACTCAGAACAATGAGCAGTTCTTC	CASSLSTQNNEQFF
TRBV24-1	-	-	TRBJ1-5	TGTGCCACCCCAAGCCCGGGGGGCAGAGGCAATCAGCCCCAGCATTTT	CATPSPGGRGNQPQHF
TRBV5-6	-	TRBD1	TRBJ2-1	TGTGCCAGCAGCTTGGCACCGGGACAGGGGGGAAATGAGCAGTTCTTC	CASSLAPGQGGNEQFF
TRBV10-1	few	-	TRBJ1-6	TGCGCCAGCAGGAGCGATCCCCGGGATTCACCCCTCCACTTT	CASRSDPRDSPLHF
TRBV28	-	-	TRBJ1-1	TGTGCCAGCAGTTATCCTCAGGGTGGGACTGAAGCTTTCTTT	CASSYPQGGTEAFF
TRBV5-4	once	TRBD1	TRBJ1-1	TGTGCCAGCAGCCCGACGAAACTAGGGGGCGTCACTGAAGCTTTCTTT	CASSPTKLGGVTEAFF
TRBV29-1	once	-	TRBJ2-7	TGCAGCGTCCGGGAACCGGCCCGGGGGCAGTACTTC	CSVREPARGQYF
TRBV11-2	-	TRBD1	TRBJ1-3	TGTGCCAGCAGAACGGGACAGGGAGGAAACACCATATATTTT	CASRTGQGGNTIYF
TRBV5-1	once	-	TRBJ1-1	TGCGCCAGCAGCTTGTCGGCAGGGAAGGGGTCTGAAGCTTTCTTT	CASSLSAGKGSEAFF
TRBV7-2	-	TRBD2	TRBJ2-2	TGTGCCAGCAGCTCCTCACTAGCGGGAGGAATCGGGGAGCTGTTTTTT	CASSSSLAGGIGELFF
TRBV18	few	TRBD1	TRBJ1-1	TGTGCCAGCTCACCATACGACAGGGGGACTGAAGCTTTCTTT	CASSPYDRGTEAFF
TRBV2	-	TRBD1	TRBJ1-5	TGTGCCAGCAGCCCGGGACAGGGAAATCAGCCCCAGCATTTT	CASSPGQGNQPQHF
TRBV3-1/TRBV3-2	-	-	TRBJ2-6	TGTGCCAGCAGCCAAGGGGGACTTGCTGGGGCCAACGTCCTGACTTTC	CASSQGGLAGANVLTF
TRBV4-1	once	TRBD2	TRBJ2-1	TGCGCCAGCAGCCAAGGACTAGCGGGAGACTACAATGAGCAGTTCTTC	CASSQGLAGDYNEQFF
TRBV29-1	-	TRBD2	TRBJ2-1	TGCAGCGTTGGGACTAGCGGGAGGTTTCAGGAGCAGTTCTTC	CSVGTSGRFQEQFF
TRBV27	-	TRBD2	TRBJ2-2	TGTGCCAGCAGTTTAACGGGGGGCACCGGGGAGCTGTTTTTT	CASSLTGGTGELFF
TRBV23-1	-	-	TRBJ1-2	TGCGCGTCAGATGGCTACACCTTC	CASDGYTF
TRBV5-4	-	TRBD2	TRBJ2-7	TGTGCCAGCAGTGCCGGGACTAGCCTCTCCTACGAGCAGTACTTC	CASSAGTSLSYEQYF
TRBV4-2	-	TRBD1	TRBJ1-2	TGTGCCAGCAGCCAAGAAGGGATGACAGGGGCAGGAGGCTACACCTTC	CASSQEGMTGAGGYTF
TRBV30	-	TRBD2	TRBJ2-5	TGTGCCTGGACCTCGGGAGGCGTCCAAGAGACCCAGTACTTC	CAWTSGGVQETQYF
TRBV2	-	TRBD1	TRBJ1-1	TGTGCCAGCAGTGGGACAGGGGGTCCTGAAGCTTTCTTT	CASSGTGGPEAFF
TRBV11-2	-	-	TRBJ1-6	TGTGCCAGCAGCCCCCGGCCGGGGGGCGCGATTAATTCACCCCTCCACTTT	CASSPRPGGAINSPLHF
TRBV2	-	-	TRBJ2-1	TGTGCCAGCAGTGTGGAGGCTAGCGCCAATGAGCAGTTCTTC	CASSVEASANEQFF
TRBV14	-	-	TRBJ1-6	TGTGCCAGCAGCCCCAGAGCGGATTCACCCCTCCACTTT	CASSPRADSPLHF
TRBV6-1	-	-	TRBJ1-6	TGTGCCAGCAGTGAATGGGACAATAATTCACCCCTCCACTTT	CASSEWDNNSPLHF
TRBV18	-	-	TRBJ2-7	TGTGCCAGCTCACCTCCGAGTGGTTACGAGCAGTACTTC	CASSPPSGYEQYF
TRBV19	-	TRBD2	TRBJ2-2	TGTGCCAGTAGTATGGGACTAGACACCGGGGAGCTGTTTTTT	CASSMGLDTGELFF
TRBV19	-	TRBD1	TRBJ1-5	TGTGCCAGTACCGGGACAGGGGCGAGCAATCAGCCCCAGCATTTT	CASTGTGASNQPQHF
TRBV28	-	TRBD1	TRBJ1-5	TGTGCCAGCAGCCCCATGACAGGGGGCAATCAGCCCCAGCATTTT	CASSPMTGGNQPQHF
TRBV11-2	-	TRBD1	TRBJ1-3	TGTGCCAGCAGCTTAAGGGCGAGGACAGGGTTAACTGGAAACACCATATATTTT	CASSLRARTGLTGNTIYF
TRBV28	-	-	TRBJ1-5	TGTGCCAGCAGTTTATTCGGGACATCAAGCAATCAGCCCCAGCATTTT	CASSLFGTSSNQPQHF
TRBV28	once	-	TRBJ1-2	TGTGCCAGCAGCACAGGACAGAGAGCTAACTATGGCTACACCTTC	CASSTGQRANYGYTF
TRBV30	-	-	TRBJ2-5	TGTGCCTGGAGTGTACTAGCTCCTGAAGAGACCCAGTACTTC	CAWSVLAPEETQYF
TRBV3-1/TRBV3-2	-	TRBD2	TRBJ2-7	TGTGCCAGCAGCCAAGGGGTAGCGGGAGGATACGAGCAGTACTTC	CASSQGVAGGYEQYF
TRBV5-1	-	TRBD1	TRBJ1-4	TGCGCCAGCAGGGGGACAGGGGGTACAACTAATGAAAAACTGTTTTTT	CASRGTGGTTNEKLFF
TRBV2	-	-	TRBJ2-1	TGTGCCAGCAGTGTATGGGCCTCCTACAATGAGCAGTTCTTC	CASSVWASYNEQFF
TRBV18	-	-	TRBJ1-2	TGTGCCAGCTCACTCGACCCACAGGGAGACTATGGCTACACCTTC	CASSLDPQGDYGYTF
TRBV5-1	-	TRBD1	TRBJ2-7	TGCGCCAGCTGCCGGCTGGGACAGGGGATCCACGAGCAGTACTTC	CASCRLGQGIHEQYF
TRBV5-1	-	TRBD1	TRBJ1-5	TGCGCCAGCAGCTTGGGTCCCACAGGGGTAAACAATCAGCCCCAGCATTTT	CASSLGPTGVNNQPQHF
TRBV5-1	once	-	TRBJ2-5	TGCGCCAGCAGCTCCCCAGGGGCAGGGGAGACCCAGTACTTC	CASSSPGAGETQYF
TRBV11-2	-	TRBD1	TRBJ2-1	TGTGCCAGCAGCGCGGACAGGGGATACGAGCAGTTCTTC	CASSADRGYEQFF
TRBV5-4	-	-	TRBJ1-2	TGTGCCAGCAGCTTGGATGGAGCTTACTATGGCTACACCTTC	CASSLDGAYYGYTF
TRBV28	once	-	TRBJ1-1	TGTGCCAGCAGAACACAAGGACAGTTGAACACTGAAGCTTTCTTT	CASRTQGQLNTEAFF
TRBV2	once	TRBD2	TRBJ2-4	TGTGCCAGCAACCCGGGACTAGCGGGGGCCCTCTACGACATTCAGTACTTC	CASNPGLAGALYDIQYF